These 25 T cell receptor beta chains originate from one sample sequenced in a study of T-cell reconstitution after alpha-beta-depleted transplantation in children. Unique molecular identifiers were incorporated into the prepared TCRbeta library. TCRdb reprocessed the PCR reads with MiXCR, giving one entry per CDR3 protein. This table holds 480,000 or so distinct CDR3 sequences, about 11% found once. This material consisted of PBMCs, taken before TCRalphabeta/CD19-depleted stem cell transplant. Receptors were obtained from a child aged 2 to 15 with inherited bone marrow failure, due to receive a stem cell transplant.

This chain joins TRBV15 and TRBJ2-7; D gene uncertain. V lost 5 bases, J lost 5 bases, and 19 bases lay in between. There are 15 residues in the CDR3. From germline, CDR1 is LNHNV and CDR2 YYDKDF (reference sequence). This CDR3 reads CATSEAPSFWDEQYF. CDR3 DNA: TGTGCCACCAGCGAAGCCCCCTCTTTCTGGGACGAGCAGTACTTC.

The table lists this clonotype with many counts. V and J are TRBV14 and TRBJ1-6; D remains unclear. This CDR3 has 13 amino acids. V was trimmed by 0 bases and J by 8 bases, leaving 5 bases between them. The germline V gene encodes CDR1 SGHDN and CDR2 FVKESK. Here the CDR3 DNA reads TGTGCCAGCAGCCAAGAATGGGATTCACCCCTCCACTTT. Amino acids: CASSQEWDSPLHF.

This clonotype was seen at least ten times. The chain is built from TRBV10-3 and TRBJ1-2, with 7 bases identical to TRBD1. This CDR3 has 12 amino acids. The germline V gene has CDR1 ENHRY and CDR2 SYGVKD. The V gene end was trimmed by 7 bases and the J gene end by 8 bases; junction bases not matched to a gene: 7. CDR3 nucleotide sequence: TGTGCCATCACCCCTACAGGGGAAGGCTACACCTTC. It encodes CAITPTGEGYTF.

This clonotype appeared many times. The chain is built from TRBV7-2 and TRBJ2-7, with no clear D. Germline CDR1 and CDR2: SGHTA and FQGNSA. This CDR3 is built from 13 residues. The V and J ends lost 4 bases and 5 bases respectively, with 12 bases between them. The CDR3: CASSSVWSHEQYF. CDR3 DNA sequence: TGTGCCAGCAGCTCAGTATGGTCCCACGAGCAGTACTTC.

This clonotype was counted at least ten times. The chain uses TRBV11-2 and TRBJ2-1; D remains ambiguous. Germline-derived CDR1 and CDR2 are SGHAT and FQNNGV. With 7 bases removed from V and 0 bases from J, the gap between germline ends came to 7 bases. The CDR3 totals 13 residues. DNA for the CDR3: TGTGCCAGCAAACAGTCCTCCTACAATGAGCAGTTCTTC. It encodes CASKQSSYNEQFF.

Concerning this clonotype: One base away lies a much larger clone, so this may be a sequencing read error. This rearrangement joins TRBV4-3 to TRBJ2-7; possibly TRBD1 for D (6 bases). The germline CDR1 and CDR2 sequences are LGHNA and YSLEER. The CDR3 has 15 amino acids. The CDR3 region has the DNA TGCGCCAGCAGCCAAGATCAAGGACAGACCTACGACCAGTACTTC. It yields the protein CASSQDQGQTYDQYF.

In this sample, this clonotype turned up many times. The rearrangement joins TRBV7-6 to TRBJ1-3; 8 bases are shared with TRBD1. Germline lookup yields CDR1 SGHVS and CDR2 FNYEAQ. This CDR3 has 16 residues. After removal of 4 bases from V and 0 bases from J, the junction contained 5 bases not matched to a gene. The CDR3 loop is CASSWGTGGSGNTIYF. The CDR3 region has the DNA TGTGCCAGCAGCTGGGGGACAGGCGGCTCTGGAAACACCATATATTTT.

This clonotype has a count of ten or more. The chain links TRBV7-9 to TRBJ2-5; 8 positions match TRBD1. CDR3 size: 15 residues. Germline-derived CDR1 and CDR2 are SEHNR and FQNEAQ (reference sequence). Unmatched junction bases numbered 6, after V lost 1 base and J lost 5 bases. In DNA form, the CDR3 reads TGTGCCAGCAGCTTAGGTCAGGGGGCGGAGGAGACCCAGTACTTC. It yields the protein CASSLGQGAEETQYF.

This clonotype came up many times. The CDR3 sequence: CASSQGGHQAFF. As DNA, the CDR3 is TGTGCCAGCAGCCAAGGGGGGCATCAAGCTTTCTTT. This chain joins TRBV14 and TRBJ1-1; TRBD1 might be the D (6 bases). The CDR3 spans 12 residues. V lost 1 base and J 9 bases, leaving 9 bases between the germline ends. The germline CDR1 and CDR2 sequences are SGHDN and FVKESK. The full variable domain, with the rest looked up from reference TRBV14 and TRBJ1-1, is EAGVTQFPSHSVIEKGQTVTLRCDPISGHDNLYWYRRVMGKEIKFLLHFVKESKQDESGMPNNRFLAERTGGTYSTLKVQPAELEDSGVYFCASSQGGHQAFFGQGTRLTVV.

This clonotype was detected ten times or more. CDR3: CASRRTSGSYNEQFF. DNA of the CDR3: TGTGCCAGCAGACGGACTAGCGGGAGTTACAATGAGCAGTTCTTC. This sequence joins TRBV14 and TRBJ2-1, with TRBD2 matching 13 bases. The V and J ends lost 6 bases and 4 bases, in that order; junction bases with no gene match: 3. Germline CDR1 SGHDN, CDR2 FVKESK. The CDR3 length is 15 residues.

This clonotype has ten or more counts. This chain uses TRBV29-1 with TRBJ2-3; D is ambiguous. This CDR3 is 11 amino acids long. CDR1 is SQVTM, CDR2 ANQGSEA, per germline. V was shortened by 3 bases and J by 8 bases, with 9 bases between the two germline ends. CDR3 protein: CSVDSSGTQYF. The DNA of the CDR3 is TGCAGCGTTGATTCCAGTGGTACGCAGTATTTT.

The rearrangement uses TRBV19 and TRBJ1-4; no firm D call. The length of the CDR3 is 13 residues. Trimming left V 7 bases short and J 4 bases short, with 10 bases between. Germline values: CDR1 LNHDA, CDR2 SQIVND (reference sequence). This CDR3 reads CASIGHLNEKLFF. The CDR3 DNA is TGTGCCAGTATCGGCCACCTTAATGAAAAACTGTTTTTT. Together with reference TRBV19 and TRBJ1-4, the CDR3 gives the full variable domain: DGGITQSPKYLFRKEGQNVTLSCEQNLNHDAMYWYRQDPGQGLRLIYYSQIVNDFQKGDIAEGYSVSREKKESFPLTVTSAQKNPTAFYLCASIGHLNEKLFFGSGTQLSVL.

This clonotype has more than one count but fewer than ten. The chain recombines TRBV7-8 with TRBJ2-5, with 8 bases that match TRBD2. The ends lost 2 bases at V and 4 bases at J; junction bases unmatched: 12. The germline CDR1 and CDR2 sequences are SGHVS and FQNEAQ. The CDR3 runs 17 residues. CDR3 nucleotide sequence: TGTGCCAGCAGCTTATACGCCGTGGGGCTAGCGGGAGAGACCCAGTACTTC. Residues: CASSLYAVGLAGETQYF.

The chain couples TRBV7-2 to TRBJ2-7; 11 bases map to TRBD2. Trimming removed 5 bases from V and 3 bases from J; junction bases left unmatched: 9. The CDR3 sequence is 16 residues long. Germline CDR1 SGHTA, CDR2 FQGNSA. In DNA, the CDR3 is TGTGCCAGCAGCAAACGGACTAGCGGGCGGTTCTACGAGCAGTACTTC. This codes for CASSKRTSGRFYEQYF.

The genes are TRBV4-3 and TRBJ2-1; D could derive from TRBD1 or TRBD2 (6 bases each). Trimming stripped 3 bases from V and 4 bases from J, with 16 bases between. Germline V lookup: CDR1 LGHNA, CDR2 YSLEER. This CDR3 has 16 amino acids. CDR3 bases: TGCGCCAGCAGCCAGGGTTCTAGGGGGGCATACAATGAGCAGTTCTTC. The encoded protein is CASSQGSRGAYNEQFF.

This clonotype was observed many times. In DNA form, the CDR3 reads TGTGCCAGCAACCCGGGGGGGCCTTACAATGAGCAGTTCTTC. Its translation is CASNPGGPYNEQFF. The V call is TRBV9, the J call TRBJ2-1, with TRBD2 matching over 8 bases. Germline V gene lookup returns CDR1 SGDLS and CDR2 YYNGEE. The CDR3 is 14 amino acids. V lost 6 bases, J lost 4 bases, and 6 bases stayed unmatched.

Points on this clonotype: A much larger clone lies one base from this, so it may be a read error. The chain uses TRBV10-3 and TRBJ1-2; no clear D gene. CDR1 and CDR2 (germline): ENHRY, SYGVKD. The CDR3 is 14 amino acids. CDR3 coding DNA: TGTGCCATCAGTGACAGGTTCTCTAACTATGGCGACACCTTC. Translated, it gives CAISDRFSNYGDTF.

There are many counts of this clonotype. In DNA, the CDR3 is TGTGCCAGCAGTTTTCAACTAGCGGGGGGGAGCTCCTACAATGAGCAGTTCTTC. Translating gives CASSFQLAGGSSYNEQFF. The chain joins TRBV12-3 or TRBV12-4 to TRBJ2-1, with TRBD2 matching over 13 bases. This CDR3 contains 18 residues. The V gene end was trimmed by 3 bases and the J gene end by 0 bases; junction bases not matched to a gene: 5.

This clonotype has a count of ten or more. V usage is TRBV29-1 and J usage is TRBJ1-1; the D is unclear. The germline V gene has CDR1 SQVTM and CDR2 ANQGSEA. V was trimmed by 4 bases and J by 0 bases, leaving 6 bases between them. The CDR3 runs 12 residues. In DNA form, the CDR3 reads TGCAGCGTTGTCGGCATGAACACTGAAGCTTTCTTT. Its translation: CSVVGMNTEAFF.

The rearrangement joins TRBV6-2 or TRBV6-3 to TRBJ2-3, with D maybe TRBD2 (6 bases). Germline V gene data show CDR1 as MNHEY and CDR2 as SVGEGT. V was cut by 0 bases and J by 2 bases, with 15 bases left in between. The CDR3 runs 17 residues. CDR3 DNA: TGTGCCAGCAGTTACTCGACAGCGGGCGACCTCACAGATACGCAGTATTTT. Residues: CASSYSTAGDLTDTQYF.

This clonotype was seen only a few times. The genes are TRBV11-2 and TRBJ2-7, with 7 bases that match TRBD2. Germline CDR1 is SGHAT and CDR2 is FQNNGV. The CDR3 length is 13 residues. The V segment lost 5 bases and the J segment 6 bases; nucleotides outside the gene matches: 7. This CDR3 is CASSGRLASEQYF. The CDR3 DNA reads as TGTGCCAGCAGCGGTCGACTAGCCTCCGAGCAGTACTTC.

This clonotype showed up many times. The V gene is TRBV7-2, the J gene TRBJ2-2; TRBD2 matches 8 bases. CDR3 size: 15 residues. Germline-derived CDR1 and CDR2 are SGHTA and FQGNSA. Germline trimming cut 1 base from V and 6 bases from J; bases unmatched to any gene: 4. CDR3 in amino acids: CASSLDPGGPGELFF. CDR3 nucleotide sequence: TGTGCCAGCAGCTTAGATCCGGGAGGGCCCGGGGAGCTGTTTTTT.

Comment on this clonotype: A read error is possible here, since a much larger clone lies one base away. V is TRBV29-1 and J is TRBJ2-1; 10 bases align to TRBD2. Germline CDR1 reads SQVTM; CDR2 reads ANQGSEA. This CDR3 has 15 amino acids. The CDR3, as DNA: TGCAGCGTGCGGAGACTAGCGGGCACCTACAATGAGCAGTCCTTC. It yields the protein CSVRRLAGTYNEQSF.

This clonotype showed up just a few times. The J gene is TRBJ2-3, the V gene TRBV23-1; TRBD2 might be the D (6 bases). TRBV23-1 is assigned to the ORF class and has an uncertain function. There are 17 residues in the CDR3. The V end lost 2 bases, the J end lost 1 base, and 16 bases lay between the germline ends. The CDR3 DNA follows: TGCGCCAGCAGTCAAGGGGTACCCGGGAGTGGCACAGATACGCAGTATTTT. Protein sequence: CASSQGVPGSGTDTQYF.

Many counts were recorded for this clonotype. CDR3 protein: CASNFLAGGRRNTGELFF. The CDR3 region has the DNA TGTGCCAGCAATTTTCTAGCGGGAGGGCGGAGAAACACCGGGGAGCTGTTTTTT. The rearrangement uses TRBV12-3 or TRBV12-4 and TRBJ2-2; 12 bases line up with TRBD2. The CDR3 has 18 residues. Trimming at V came to 7 bases and at J to 2 bases, leaving 11 bases not matched to a gene.